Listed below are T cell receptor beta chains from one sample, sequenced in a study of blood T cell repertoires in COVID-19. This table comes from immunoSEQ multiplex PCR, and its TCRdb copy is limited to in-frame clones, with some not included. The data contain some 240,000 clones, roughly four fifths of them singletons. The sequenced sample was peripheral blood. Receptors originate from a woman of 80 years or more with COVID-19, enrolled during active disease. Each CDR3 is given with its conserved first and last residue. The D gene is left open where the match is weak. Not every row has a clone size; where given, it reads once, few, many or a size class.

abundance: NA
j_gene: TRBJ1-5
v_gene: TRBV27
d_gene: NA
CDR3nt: TGTGCCAGCAGTCCCAGGCCTCGTGAGCAGCCCCAGCATTTT
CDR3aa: CASSPRPREQPQHF

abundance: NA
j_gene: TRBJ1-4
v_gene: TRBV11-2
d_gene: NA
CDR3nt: TGTGCCAGCAGCGGACGCAACCCAGGGGAAAATGAAAAACTGTTTTTT
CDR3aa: CASSGRNPGENEKLFF

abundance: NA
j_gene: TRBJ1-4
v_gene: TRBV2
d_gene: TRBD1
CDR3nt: TGTGCCAGCAGTGGACAGGGCATTCGAGAAAAACTGTTTTTT
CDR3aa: CASSGQGIREKLFF

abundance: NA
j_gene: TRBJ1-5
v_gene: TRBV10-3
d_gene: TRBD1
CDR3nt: TGTGCCATCAGTGAGGGACAGGATAGCAATCAGCCCCAGCATTTT
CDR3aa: CAISEGQDSNQPQHF

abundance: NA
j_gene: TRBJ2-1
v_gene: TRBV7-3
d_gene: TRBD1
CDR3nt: TGTGCCAGCAGCTTAGAGGGGGCTGACGATGAGCAGTTCTTC
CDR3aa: CASSLEGADDEQFF

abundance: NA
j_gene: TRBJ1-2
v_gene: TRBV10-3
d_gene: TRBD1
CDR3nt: TGTGCCATCACCAGGGACCCGGGACAGGGCCCCTCCGGCTACACCTTC
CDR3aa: CAITRDPGQGPSGYTF

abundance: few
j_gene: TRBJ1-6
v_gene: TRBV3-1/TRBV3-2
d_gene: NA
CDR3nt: TGTGCCAGCAGCCAAGAAGGCAGGGGCCGCTCGAATTCACCCCTCCACTTT
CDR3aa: CASSQEGRGRSNSPLHF

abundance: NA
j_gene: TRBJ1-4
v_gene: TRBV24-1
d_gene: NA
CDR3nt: TGTGCCACCAGTGATTGGGGGACATCGGGTGAAAAACTGTTTTTT
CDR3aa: CATSDWGTSGEKLFF

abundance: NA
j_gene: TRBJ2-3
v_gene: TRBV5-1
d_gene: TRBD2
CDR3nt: TGCGCCAGCAGCGGGGGGCACCTAGCGGGGGGCGCCACAGATACGCAGTATTTT
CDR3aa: CASSGGHLAGGATDTQYF

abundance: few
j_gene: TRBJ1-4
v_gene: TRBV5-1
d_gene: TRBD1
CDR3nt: TGCGCCAGCAGCTTGAGACAGGGAGAAGAAAAACTGTTTTTT
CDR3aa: CASSLRQGEEKLFF

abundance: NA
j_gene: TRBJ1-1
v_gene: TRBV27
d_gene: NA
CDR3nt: TGTGCCAGCAGTTTATGGGGGGCGGGGGGTTCGGCTGAAGCTTTCTTT
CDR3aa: CASSLWGAGGSAEAFF

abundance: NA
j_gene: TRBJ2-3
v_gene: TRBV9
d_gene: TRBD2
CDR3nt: TGTGCCAGCAGCTCAGGACTAGCGGGGTCGTTAGGTACGCAGTATTTT
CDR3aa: CASSSGLAGSLGTQYF

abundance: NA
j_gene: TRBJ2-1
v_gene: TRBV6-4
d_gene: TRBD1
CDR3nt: TGTGCCAGCAGTGATTCGGCAGGGGGCGGCGATGAGCAGTTCTTC
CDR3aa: CASSDSAGGGDEQFF

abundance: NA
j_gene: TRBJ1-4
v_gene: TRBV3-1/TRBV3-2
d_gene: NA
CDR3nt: TGTGCCAGCAGCCAAGAAATTAGGCAGACCGACGGGCTGTTTTTT
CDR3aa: CASSQEIRQTDGLFF

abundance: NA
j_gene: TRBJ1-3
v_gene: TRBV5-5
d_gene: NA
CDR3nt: TGTGCCAGCAGCCCAGACAGGTTCCGCTCTGGAAACACCATATATTTT
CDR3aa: CASSPDRFRSGNTIYF

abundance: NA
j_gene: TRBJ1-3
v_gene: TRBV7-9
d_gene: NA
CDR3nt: TGTGCCAGCAGCTTAGTCCCAGCGAGCTCTGGAAACACCATATATTTT
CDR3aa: CASSLVPASSGNTIYF

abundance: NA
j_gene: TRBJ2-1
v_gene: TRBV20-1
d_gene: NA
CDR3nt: TGCAGTGCTAGCTTCAATGAGCAGTTCTTC
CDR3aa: CSASFNEQFF

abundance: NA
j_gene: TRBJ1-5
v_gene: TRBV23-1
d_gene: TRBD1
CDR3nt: TGCGCCAGCAGTCTTCTACAGGGGGCGCATCAGCCCCAGCATTTT
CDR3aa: CASSLLQGAHQPQHF

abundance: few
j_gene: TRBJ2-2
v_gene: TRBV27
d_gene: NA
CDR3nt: TGTGCCAGCAGTTTCCGACTGAACACCGGGGAGCTGTTTTTT
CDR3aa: CASSFRLNTGELFF

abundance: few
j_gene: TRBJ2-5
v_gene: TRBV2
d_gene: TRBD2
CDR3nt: TGTGCCAGCAGTGAAAATCCGCTAGCGGGCCACACCCAGTACTTC
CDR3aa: CASSENPLAGHTQYF

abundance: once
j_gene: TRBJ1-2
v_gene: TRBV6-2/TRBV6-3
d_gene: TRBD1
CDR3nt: TGTGCCAGCAGCGAAGGAAGCAGGGGGACCACCTTC
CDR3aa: CASSEGSRGTTF

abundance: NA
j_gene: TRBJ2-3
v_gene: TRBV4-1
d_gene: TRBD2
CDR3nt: TGCGCCAGCAGCCAAGATCGGGACGCGGGAGGATCTACAGATACGCAGTATTTT
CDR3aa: CASSQDRDAGGSTDTQYF

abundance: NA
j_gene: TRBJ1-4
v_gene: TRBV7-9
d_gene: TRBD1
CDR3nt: TGTGCCAGCAGCTCGAACAGGGGAATAGAAAAACTGTTTTTT
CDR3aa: CASSSNRGIEKLFF

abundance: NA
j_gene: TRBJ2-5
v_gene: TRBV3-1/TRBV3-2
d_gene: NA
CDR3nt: TGTGCCAGCAGCCGGCGGGCGGGCCTGTACCAAGAGACCCAGTACTTC
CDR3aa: CASSRRAGLYQETQYF

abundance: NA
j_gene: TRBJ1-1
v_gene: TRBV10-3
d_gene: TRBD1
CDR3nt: TGTGCCATCAGTGAGGACAGGGCGAACACTGAAGCTTTCTTT
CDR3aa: CAISEDRANTEAFF

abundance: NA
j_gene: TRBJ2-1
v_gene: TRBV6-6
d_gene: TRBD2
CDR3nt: TGTGCCAGCGTAGCGGGGACCTCCTACAATGAGCAGTTCTTC
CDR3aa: CASVAGTSYNEQFF

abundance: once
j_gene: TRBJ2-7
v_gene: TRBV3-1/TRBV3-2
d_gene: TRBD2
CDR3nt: TGTGCCAGCAGCCAAAGGCCTCTAGCGGGGAGTTCTGAGCAGTACTTC
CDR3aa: CASSQRPLAGSSEQYF

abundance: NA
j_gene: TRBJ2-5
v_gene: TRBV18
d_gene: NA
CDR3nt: TGTGCCAGCGTCGGGACATCACAAGAGACCCAGTACTTC
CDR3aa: CASVGTSQETQYF

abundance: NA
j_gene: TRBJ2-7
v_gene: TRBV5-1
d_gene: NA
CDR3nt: TGCGCCAGCAGCTTACGCCCGGGGTCCTCCTACGAGCAGTACTTC
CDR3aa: CASSLRPGSSYEQYF

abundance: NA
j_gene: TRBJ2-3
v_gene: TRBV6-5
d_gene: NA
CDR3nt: TGTGCCAGCAGTTACCGGTGGGCCACAGATACGCAGTATTTT
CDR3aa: CASSYRWATDTQYF

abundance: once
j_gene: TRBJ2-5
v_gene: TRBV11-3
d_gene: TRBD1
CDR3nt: TGTGCCAGCAGCTTAGGGTACCAACAGGGGCGGCAAGAGACCCAGTACTTC
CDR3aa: CASSLGYQQGRQETQYF

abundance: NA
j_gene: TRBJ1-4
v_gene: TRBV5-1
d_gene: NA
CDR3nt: TGCGCCAGCCGCGCTGGGGGCGAAACTAATGAAAAACTGTTTTTT
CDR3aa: CASRAGGETNEKLFF

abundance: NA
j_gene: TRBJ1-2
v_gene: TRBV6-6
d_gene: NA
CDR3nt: TGTGCCAGCACCTCGGCGGATAACAACTATGGCTACACCTTC
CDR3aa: CASTSADNNYGYTF

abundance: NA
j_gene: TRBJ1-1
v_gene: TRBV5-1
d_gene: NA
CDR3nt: TGCGCCAGCAGCCCTGCGGGCAGGTCGAACACTGAAGCTTTCTTT
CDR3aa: CASSPAGRSNTEAFF

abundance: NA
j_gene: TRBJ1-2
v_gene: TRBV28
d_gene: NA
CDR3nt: TGTGCCAGCACCTGGGCAGGGTACAGTTATGGCTACACCTTC
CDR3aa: CASTWAGYSYGYTF

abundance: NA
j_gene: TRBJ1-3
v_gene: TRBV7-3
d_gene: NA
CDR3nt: TGTGCCAGCAGTGCCACATCTGGAAACACCATATATTTT
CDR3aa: CASSATSGNTIYF

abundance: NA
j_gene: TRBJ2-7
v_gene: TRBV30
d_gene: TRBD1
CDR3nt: TGTGCCTGGAGTGTAGGGGGACAGGGCGGAAGCGAGCAGTACTTC
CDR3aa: CAWSVGGQGGSEQYF

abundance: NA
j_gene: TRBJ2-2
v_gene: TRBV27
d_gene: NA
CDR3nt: TGTGCCAGCAGACCTCAGGGCGCCGGGGAGCTGTTTTTT
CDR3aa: CASRPQGAGELFF

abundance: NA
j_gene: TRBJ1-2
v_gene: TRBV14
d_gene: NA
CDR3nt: TGTGCCAGCAGCCTAGGGGGTGGCGGCTACACCTTC
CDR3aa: CASSLGGGGYTF

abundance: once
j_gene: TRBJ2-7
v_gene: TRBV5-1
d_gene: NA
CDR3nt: TGCGCCAGCAGCTTGGGGCCCAGTACAGGCGAGCAGTACTTC
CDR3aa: CASSLGPSTGEQYF

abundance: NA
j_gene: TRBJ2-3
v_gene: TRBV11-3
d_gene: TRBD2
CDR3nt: TGTGCCAGCAGCCGGGGGGGGTCCACAGATACGCAGTATTTT
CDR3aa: CASSRGGSTDTQYF

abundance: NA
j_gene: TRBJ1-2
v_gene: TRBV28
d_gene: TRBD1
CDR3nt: TGTGCCATCGGATCCTACTCACAGGGGCACTATGGCTACACCTTC
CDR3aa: CAIGSYSQGHYGYTF

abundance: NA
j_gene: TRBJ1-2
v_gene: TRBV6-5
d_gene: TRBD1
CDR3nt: TGTGCCAGCAGCGAGACAGGGTATGGCTACACCTTC
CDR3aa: CASSETGYGYTF

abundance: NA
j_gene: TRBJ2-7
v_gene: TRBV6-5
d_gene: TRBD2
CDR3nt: TGTGCCAGCAGTCTATCTCTAGCGGGGTCCTACGAGCAGTACTTC
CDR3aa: CASSLSLAGSYEQYF

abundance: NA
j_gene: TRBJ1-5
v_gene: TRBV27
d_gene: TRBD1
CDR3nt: TGTGCCAGCAGTCCGGGGGACAGGGGGCATCAGCCCCAGCATTTT
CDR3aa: CASSPGDRGHQPQHF

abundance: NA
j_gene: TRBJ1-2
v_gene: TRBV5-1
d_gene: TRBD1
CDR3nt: TGCGCCAGCAGCTTCTCACAGGGGAACTATGGCTACACCTTC
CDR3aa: CASSFSQGNYGYTF

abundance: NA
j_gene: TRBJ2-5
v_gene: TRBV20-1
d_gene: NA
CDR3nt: TGCAGTGCCGTACAAGAGACCCAGTACTTC
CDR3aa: CSAVQETQYF

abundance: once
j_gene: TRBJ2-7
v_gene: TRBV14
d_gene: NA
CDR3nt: TGTGCCAGCAGCCAAGGACTACCGGAGATATACGAGCAGTACTTC
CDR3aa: CASSQGLPEIYEQYF

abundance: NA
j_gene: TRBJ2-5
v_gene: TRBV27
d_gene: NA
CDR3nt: TGTGCCAGCAGTCCCACCGCGGGTACGACCCAGTACTTC
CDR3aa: CASSPTAGTTQYF

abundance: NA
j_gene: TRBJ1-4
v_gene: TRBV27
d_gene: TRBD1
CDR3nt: TGTGCCAGCAGTCGACAGGGGGGTGAAAAACTGTTTTTT
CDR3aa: CASSRQGGEKLFF

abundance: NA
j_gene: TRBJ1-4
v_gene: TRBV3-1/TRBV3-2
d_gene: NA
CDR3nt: TGTGCCAGCAGCCAAGAAAAGGCAGGGGAGTTCGGAAAACTGTTTTTT
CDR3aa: CASSQEKAGEFGKLFF

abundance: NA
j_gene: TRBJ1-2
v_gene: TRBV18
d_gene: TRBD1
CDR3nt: TGTGCCAGCTCCCCCAGGGGGGACTATGGCTACACCTTC
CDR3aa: CASSPRGDYGYTF

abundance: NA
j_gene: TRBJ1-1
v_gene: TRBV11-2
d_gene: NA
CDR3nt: TGTGCCAGCAGCCCCCCTCACGGGGGTAAAGTAACTGAAGCTTTCTTT
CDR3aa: CASSPPHGGKVTEAFF

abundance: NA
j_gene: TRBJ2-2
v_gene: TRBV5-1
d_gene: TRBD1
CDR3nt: TGCGCCAGCAGCAAACGGGGACAGGGTGATTCGAACACCGGGGAGCTGTTTTTT
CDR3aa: CASSKRGQGDSNTGELFF

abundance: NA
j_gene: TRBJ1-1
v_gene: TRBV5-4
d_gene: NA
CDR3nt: TGTGCCAGCAGCTTGCCCGTTCCGGGGTACACTGAAGCTTTCTTT
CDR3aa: CASSLPVPGYTEAFF